This T cell receptor beta chain was obtained from a study of blood T cell repertoires in COVID-19. Study summary: Sources were T cells, B-cell-depleted T cells, or PBMCs; the material itself was cDNA or gDNA.

J lost 5 bases, V lost 4 bases, and 3 bases had no gene match. Looked up from germline, CDR1 is SGHNT and CDR2 is YYREEE (reference sequence). The CDR3 runs 14 residues. The assay was immunoSEQ multiplex PCR, and TCRdb's table has in-frame clones only and misses some. Altogether a few hundred thousand clones are present, about 85% being singletons, with the ten largest covering about 10%. Followed over time, Seattle patients had been enrolled while infection was active. The J gene is TRBJ1-6, the V gene TRBV5-4; TRBD1 matches at 7 bases. Sequencing was done on a sample of peripheral blood. The sequence was obtained from a woman of 80 years or more with COVID-19, enrolled during active disease. The CDR3 spells CASSRDRDNSPLHF. CDR3 bases: TGTGCCAGCAGCCGGGACAGAGATAATTCACCCCTCCACTTT.